This section outlines one TCR beta chain sequence together with its context. The source of the sample is a study of monozygotic twins with cystic fibrosis. The V and J ends lost 5 bases and 0 bases respectively, with 5 bases between them. Germline V CDR1 and CDR2: SGHRS, YFSETQ. CDR3 length equals 12 residues. The assay was immunoSEQ multiplex PCR, and TCRdb's table has in-frame clones only and misses some. The sample records 20,000 to 30,000 clones, roughly 96% being singletons. The chain has TRBV5-1 and TRBJ1-1, with D unclear. The clonotype comes from a girl aged 2-10 years with cystic fibrosis. The sequenced sample was blood. For the CDR3, the DNA is TGCGCCAGCAGGGCGATGAACACTGAAGCTTTCTTT. Protein sequence: CASRAMNTEAFF.